Given below is one TCR beta chain in context. Its antigen remains unknown. A read error may produce the germline difference seen at one junction end. The CDR3 contains 14 residues. Germline values: CDR1 SEHNR, CDR2 FQNEAQ (reference sequence). Primers: 60 Vbeta forward and 13 Jbeta reverse. Generated by immunoSEQ multiplex PCR, the TCRdb table keeps only in-frame clones and is missing some. The table includes over 150,000 clones, roughly 80% detected once. This sample stems from a study of cytomegalovirus exposure and HLA in healthy donors. Study-level points and caveats: In a later analysis, DRB1 alleles had the most associated TCRs; HLA-C alleles the fewest.

Sequencing was performed on PBMCs. This sequence was found in a man younger than 40 in good health and CMV-seropositive. This rearrangement joins TRBV7-9 to TRBJ2-7; TRBD1 aligns across 7 bases. DNA of the CDR3: TGTTCCAGCAGCTTGGACAGGAGTTCCTACGAGCAGTACTTC. This encodes CSSSLDRSSYEQYF.